Detailed here is one T cell receptor beta chain. Its antigen is still unknown. No much larger clone is present one base from it, and per-base qualities are unavailable. The sample is drawn from a study of blood T cell repertoires in COVID-19 (dated by TCRdb to about 2020). Broadly, across the study: Collaborator samples came from the United States, Italy and Spain and covered acute and convalescent phases of COVID-19. The material from the prospective study consisted of cDNA or gDNA derived from T cells, B-cell-depleted T cells, or PBMCs. Where available, HLA class I and class II types were obtained from metadata supplied by the sample provider rather than from assay-based typing. The dataset comprised deeply sampled blood TCRbeta repertoires from subjects exposed to, actively infected with, or recovered from COVID-19. The repertoires were released in a freely available public database intended as a resource for research on the immune response to SARS-CoV-2. Samples were obtained from the ongoing ImmuneRACE study (first 160 participants) and from about 1,300 subjects provided by 6 global collaborators. Sample metadata almost always included a de-identified subject ID, COVID-19 status, age in years and sex. General study outcomes and caveats: How much clinical and demographic metadata was included differed by source and by participant, and the metadata was provided uncurated.

Participants in the prospective study were enrolled through a virtual design, were aged roughly 18 to 90 years, and lived in roughly 24 United States geographic areas. In the prospective study, cohorts were assigned on the basis of participant-reported clinical history obtained from a screening survey and a study questionnaire. Exposed participants had been in contact, within 2 weeks of entering the study, with a person who had a PCR-confirmed or clinician-diagnosed case of COVID-19. Each participant in the prospective study had whole blood, serum and a nasopharyngeal or oropharyngeal swab collected by mobile phlebotomists. Over a roughly 2-month period, participants in the prospective study had the option of providing additional blood draws and questionnaires. Blood samples from the prospective study were shipped frozen or at room temperature prior to DNA extraction. TCRbeta CDR3 regions were amplified from genomic DNA using the immunoSEQ Assay, a bias-controlled multiplex PCR. In the paper's pipeline: Nucleated cell counts per sample were estimated from amplification of reference gene primers within the assay. Sequence reads were collapsed and filtered to measure the absolute abundance of every unique TCRbeta CDR3 rearrangement. For each sample, productive Simpson clonality was calculated as the square root of Simpson's diversity index over productive rearrangements. TCRdb carries this immuneACCESS record with in-frame sequences only. Its versions omit some clonotypes, under half of them owing to an unresolved V gene in the studies checked, with the rest unexplained. V and J calls and clone size are given by that table; D and trimming were obtained from the DNA. The sample yields approximately 250,000 clones; approximately 90% were counted once. The ten largest account for roughly 2.9% of the sample.

V lost 6 bases and J lost 4 bases; the stretch between them is 28 bases long. The germline V gene (reference sequence) provides CDR1 PRHDT and CDR2 FYEKMQ. The CDR3 contains 19 residues, cysteine and phenylalanine counted. Here the CDR3 DNA is all that survives: 57 bases in frame from base 1. This clonotype was sampled from a man in his forties or fifties who had been exposed to COVID-19. The chain links TRBV13 with TRBJ2-1; perhaps TRBD1 is the D gene, with 5 bases matching. The sequenced sample consisted of PBMCs or T cells enriched from blood (not recorded which). DNA sequence: TGTGCCAGCAGTTTACGAAGAGCTGGATCAGGGTCCACTTACAATGAGCAGTTCTTC. Its product reads: CASSLRRAGSGSTYNEQFF.